Listed below are T cell receptor beta chains from one sample, sequenced in a study of CD8+CD57+ T cells in acquired aplastic anemia. TCRdb analysed the reads with MiXCR anew, one entry per CDR3 protein. This table has about 190,000 distinct CDR3 sequences, 55% to 70% appearing once. Sequenced sample: sorted CD4+, CD8+, or CD8+CD57+ T cells (not recorded which) from PBMCs. These receptors all stem from a human donor with severe aplastic anemia or a healthy control (not recorded which). The conserved cysteine and the conserved F or W are not part of the CDR3 here. Rows give clone size only sometimes, using once, few, many, or a class for an expanded clone.

clone size | CDR3 length | J gene | V gene | CDR3 protein
NA | 15 | TRBJ2-2 | TRBV9 | ASSVVSGTINTGELF
NA | 13 | TRBJ2-5 | TRBV6-4 | ASSDSNGGQETQY
NA | 6 | TRBJ1-6 | TRBV24-1 | APLTLH
NA | 8 | TRBJ1-1 | TRBV7-3 | ASRKVAAF
few | 14 | TRBJ2-2 | TRBV20-1 | SAMDRRIANTGELF
NA | 12 | TRBJ2-1 | TRBV5-5 | ASSLAGASGEQF
NA | 12 | TRBJ2-3 | TRBV19 | ASRRGDSTDTQY
once | 15 | TRBJ1-2 | TRBV7-2 | ASSLTRGGIANYGYT
NA | 12 | TRBJ2-7 | TRBV2 | ASTRTGGPYEQY
few | 13 | TRBJ1-2 | TRBV12-3/TRBV12-4 | ASRPPGQGHYGYT
many | 15 | TRBJ2-7 | TRBV7-8 | ASSLWVDRERIYEQY
NA | 15 | TRBJ2-3 | TRBV10-3 | AISESTGLASGDTQY
NA | 10 | TRBJ2-1 | TRBV29-1 | SVTTPGNEQF
NA | 13 | TRBJ1-3 | TRBV10-1 | ASSESTSSGNTIY
NA | 11 | TRBJ2-5 | TRBV14 | ASSRQVSETQY
NA | 13 | TRBJ1-5 | TRBV19 | ASSMSEYSNQPQH
NA | 14 | TRBJ2-7 | TRBV7-2 | ASSPRAGGSSYEQY
once | 13 | TRBJ2-7 | TRBV12-3/TRBV12-4 | ASSFPGQGHYEQY
NA | 11 | TRBJ1-2 | TRBV2 | ASSGRGGYGYT
NA | 11 | TRBJ1-5 | TRBV10-3 | AIMNGINQPQH
NA | 11 | TRBJ1-1 | TRBV7-2 | ATHRTRNTEAF
NA | 12 | TRBJ1-2 | TRBV5-1 | ASSSAGISYGYT
NA | 12 | TRBJ1-2 | TRBV20-1 | SARTGYNPDGYT